This section outlines one TCR beta chain sequence together with its context. The sample originates from a study of cytomegalovirus exposure and HLA in healthy donors. Per germline, CDR1 SGHAT and CDR2 FQNNGV. There are 14 residues in the CDR3. With 5 bases removed from V and 6 bases from J, the gap between germline ends came to 11 bases. Primers for the PCR totalled 60 Vbeta and 13 Jbeta. The protocol was immunoSEQ multiplex PCR, while the TCRdb copy is restricted to in-frame clones and leaves out a portion. The sample has under 200,000 clones, over 75% seen once; the top ten hold 1%. Material: PBMCs. The sequence was obtained from a woman aged 45-60 years in good health and CMV-seropositive. The chain is built from TRBV11-2 and TRBJ1-6; D remains unclear. Here the CDR3 reads CASSARLINSPLHF. CDR3 DNA sequence: TGTGCCAGCAGCGCTCGACTCATTAATTCACCCCTCCACTTT. Full variable domain (remainder filled in from reference TRBV11-2 and TRBJ1-6): EAGVAQSPRYKIIEKRQSVAFWCNPISGHATLYWYQQILGQGPKLLIQFQNNGVVDDSQLPKDRFSAERLKGVDSTLKIQPAKLEDSAVYLCASSARLINSPLHFGNGTRLTVT.